This TCR beta chain stems from a study of blood T cell repertoires in COVID-19. Across the study: Donors in the United States, Italy and Spain gave samples during acute or convalescent COVID-19.

Categorization into cohorts depended on clinical history that participants reported. Cohort 3 recovered donors had two negative PCRs, clearance, or symptom resolution. CDR1 is SGHRS and CDR2 is YFSETQ in the germline V gene. V lost 0 bases to trimming and J lost 12 bases, with 6 bases between them. The CDR3 has 11 amino acids. Per the original data handling: Reference gene primer amplification in the assay estimated nucleated cell counts. The protocol was immunoSEQ multiplex PCR, while the TCRdb copy is restricted to in-frame clones and leaves out a portion. V and J calls and clone size follow that table, whereas D and trimming were derived from the DNA. The sample has fewer than 300,000 clones, 80% to 95% seen once.

The sequencing input was PBMCs or T cells enriched from blood (not recorded which). The TCR comes from a woman aged 30 to 39 who had recovered from COVID-19. The chain carries TRBV5-1 and TRBJ1-4; D call uncertain. The CDR3 sequence is CASSLAGELFF. CDR3 DNA: TGCGCCAGCAGCTTGGCCGGGGAACTGTTTTTT.